The 21 T cell receptor beta chains given below trace back to one sample, sequenced in a study of tumor-infiltrating lymphocytes in primary liver carcinoma (dated by TCRdb to about 2017). Total RNA and DNA were co-extracted without cell sorting from around 20-30 mg of bulk tissue using the AllPrep DNA/RNA mini kit. The sequencer was an Illumina HiSeq 2500. TCRbeta-specific cDNA was reverse-transcribed from about 500 ng total RNA using a constant-region primer and ProtoScript II reverse transcriptase. The TCRbeta libraries were prepared through three rounds of nested multiplex PCR following a slightly modified ARM-PCR procedure. Multiplex TRBV1-TRBV30 forward primers and a Cbeta reverse primer were used in the first two PCR rounds, each of which was run for 9 to 11 cycles. In-frame beta chains were kept once TCRdb had trimmed the public reads at Q25 with fastp and called clones with MiXCR. When rows share a CDR3 protein, they turn into one entry using the most common DNA and genes. Across this sample there are 45,000 to 65,000 distinct CDR3 sequences, with over 75% seen only once. The ten most abundant clones make up around 22% of the sample.

Material: liver tumor tissue from sampling region 5. The sample's cell subset or site label, decoded: tumor region T5, tumor centre. Receptors were obtained from a man aged 40-50 years with primary liver carcinoma and hepatitis B virus infection.

To note about this clonotype: A junction end diverges from the germline sequence, so it may reflect a read error. This rearrangement joins TRBV4-1 to TRBJ2-1; TRBD2 agrees at 8 bases. The V gene's germline CDR1 is MGHRA and CDR2 YSYEKL. CDR3 length equals 15 residues. The CDR3 sequence is CASSPLSGIHDEQFF. CDR3 nucleotides: TGCGCCAGCAGCCCTCTTAGCGGGATTCACGATGAGCAATTCTTC.

This rearrangement joins TRBV29-1 to TRBJ2-1; 10 positions match TRBD2. CDR3 length equals 14 residues. Unmatched junction bases numbered 12, after V lost 4 bases and J lost 12 bases. Germline lookup yields CDR1 SQVTM and CDR2 ANQGSEA. Written as DNA, the CDR3 is TGCAGCGTTGCCCTAGCGGGAGAGGTCAGTGTGCAGTTCTTC. As protein: CSVALAGEVSVQFF.

A remark on this clonotype: The junction departs from germline at one end; a sequencing error may be responsible. The chain couples TRBV10-2 to TRBJ2-7; D unclear. The CDR3 loop spans 13 amino acids. In germline, CDR1 is WSHSY, CDR2 SAAADI. CDR3 in DNA: TGCGCCAGCAATGGAGCACTCTACTACGAGGAGTGCTTC. Translated: CASNGALYYEECF.

In regard to this clonotype: Because the CDR3 is missing its conserved closing phenylalanine or tryptophan, this is likely a read error. The V call is TRBV11-1, the J call TRBJ2-2; D possibly corresponds to TRBD1 (5 bases). This CDR3 has 15 residues. V lost 4 bases and J 10 bases, leaving 19 bases between the germline ends. Germline values: CDR1 SGHAT, CDR2 FQDESV (reference sequence). CDR3 bases: TGTGCCAGCAGCTATACAGGACCTCTCTCCGTGGAGCTGTTTTAT. It translates to CASSYTGPLSVELFY.

Worth noting for this clonotype: This CDR3 fails to terminate in the conserved phenylalanine or tryptophan, so it likely reflects a read error. The rearrangement joins TRBV7-9 to TRBJ1-5; maybe TRBD1 (5 bases). The CDR3 has 21 residues. Trimming cost V 5 bases and J 7 bases, with 36 bases left between them. CDR1 and CDR2 (germline): SEHNR, FQNEAQ (reference sequence). The CDR3 is CASSSAAGPLKGKAAKQPQHV. In nucleotides, the CDR3 is TGTGCCAGCAGCAGCGCCGCCGGCCCATTGAAGGGGAAGGCGGCAAAGCAGCCCCAGCATGTT.

In this sample, this clonotype turned up many times. The V gene is TRBV6-5, the J gene TRBJ1-5; possible D gene TRBD1, 5 bases. Germline V gives CDR1 MNHEY, CDR2 SVGAGI. There are 16 residues in the CDR3. V dropped 0 bases and J dropped 0 bases, with 9 bases sitting between them. The CDR3 spells CASSYSAGVSNQPQHF. The CDR3, as DNA: TGTGCCAGCAGTTACTCGGCGGGGGTTAGCAATCAGCCCCAGCATTTT.

The chain is built from TRBV6-5 and TRBJ2-1, with D unresolved. Germline loops: CDR1 MNHEY, CDR2 SVGAGI. Trimming removed 2 bases from V and 13 bases from J, with 15 bases in between. The length of the CDR3 is 13 residues. CDR3 sequence: CASSYAMANGQFF. CDR3 bases: TGTGCCAGCAGTTACGCAATGGCCAATGGACAGTTCTTC.

Concerning this clonotype: At one end the junction does not follow the germline gene, possibly because of a read error. The chain joins TRBV6-2 or TRBV6-3 to TRBJ2-1, with D possibly TRBD1 on 6 matching bases. Germline V gives CDR1 MNHEY, CDR2 SVGEGT. The CDR3 length is 15 residues. The DNA of the CDR3 is TGTACCTGCAGCTTACTCGTCAGGGGCTACAATGAGCAGTTTTTC. It specifies CTCSLLVRGYNEQFF.

The chain is built from TRBV29-1 and TRBJ2-3; the D call may be TRBD1 or TRBD2 (5 bases each). The V end was cut by 3 bases, the J end by 8 bases, with 12 bases between. The germline V gene has CDR1 SQVTM and CDR2 ANQGSEA. The CDR3 is 12 residues long. CDR3 DNA sequence: TGCAGCGTTGATGCTAAGGGGACTACGCAGTATTTT. Its protein product is CSVDAKGTTQYF.

This clonotype was picked up one time. J is TRBJ2-5 and V is TRBV11-2; no clear D. The CDR3 spans 15 residues. Germline V lookup: CDR1 SGHAT, CDR2 FQNNGV. The CDR3 DNA is TGTAGCAGCAGCCCCGTCGGGCTACTCCCAGAGACCCAGTACTTC. Translating gives CSSSPVGLLPETQYF.

This clonotype occurred once. It is likely a read error, because the conserved phenylalanine at the end of the CDR3 is missing. The chain joins TRBV11-2 to TRBJ2-5; D remains ambiguous. The CDR3 loop spans 12 amino acids. Trimming stripped 1 base from V and 2 bases from J, with 2 bases between. Germline CDR1 reads SGHAT; CDR2 reads FQNNGV. The CDR3 nucleotides are TGTGCCAGCAGCTTAGGTCAAGAGACCCAGTACCTC. Its protein product is CASSLGQETQYL.

This clonotype was counted only a few times. It may be a read error: a sequence one base away is much more abundant. This rearrangement joins TRBV25-1 to TRBJ2-7; D is unclear. This CDR3 spans 14 amino acids. Germline CDR1 reads MGHDK; CDR2 reads SYGVNS. The CDR3 here is CACSETEKAYEQYF. CDR3 sequence (DNA): TGTGCCTGCAGTGAAACTGAAAAAGCGTACGAGCAGTACTTC.

The chain carries TRBV11-2 and TRBJ2-1; TRBD2 matches 7 bases. The trim removed 7 bases at V and 9 bases at J, leaving 15 bases unmatched. Germline V gene lookup returns CDR1 SGHAT and CDR2 FQNNGV. CDR3 length: 15 residues. The CDR3, as DNA: TGTGCCAGCACATTAGGCTCGGGAGGATGGGGTGAGCAGTTCTTC. The encoded protein is CASTLGSGGWGEQFF.

Note on this clonotype: Here the CDR3 omits its conserved ending phenylalanine or tryptophan, so a read error is the likely source. The CDR3 DNA reads TGTTCCAGCAGTTTGAGGTACGAGCAGTACTAC. This translates into CSSSLRYEQYY. This chain connects TRBV12-3 or TRBV12-4 to TRBJ2-7, with unresolved D. This CDR3 spans 11 amino acids.

About this clonotype itself: The junction departs from germline at one end; a sequencing error may be responsible. The V call is TRBV28, the J call TRBJ2-1; TRBD2 aligns across 16 bases. Germline V gene sequence: CDR1 MDHEN, CDR2 SYDVKM. This CDR3 region has 18 residues. This chain's CDR3 is CACSTNDGTSGRAGEQFF. For the CDR3, the DNA is TGTGCCTGCAGTACCAACGACGGGACTAGCGGGAGGGCGGGCGAGCAGTTCTTC.

About this clonotype itself: A junction boundary mismatches the germline segment, possibly from a read error. J is TRBJ1-6 and V is TRBV6-6; maybe TRBD1 (5 bases). In germline, CDR1 is MNHNY, CDR2 SVGAGI (reference sequence). The CDR3 spans 13 residues. In nucleotides, the CDR3 is TGTACCAGCAGTAATACAGGAATTTCATCCCTCCACTTT. This gives the protein CTSSNTGISSLHF.

Of note for this clonotype: Relative to the germline gene, one junction end is altered; a read error may explain this. This sequence joins TRBV4-3 and TRBJ2-1, with D maybe TRBD2 (5 bases). The CDR3 spans 16 residues. The V gene's germline CDR1 is LGHNA and CDR2 YSLEER. The CDR3 reads CASSQFPPPADCEQFF. In DNA, the CDR3 is TGTGCCAGCAGCCAATTCCCCCCCCCGGCGGACTGTGAGCAGTTCTTC.

This chain connects TRBV4-1 to TRBJ2-3; the D is unclear. V lost 2 bases and J 8 bases, leaving 8 bases between the germline ends. The CDR3 runs to 12 residues. The germline CDR1 and CDR2 sequences are MGHRA and YSYEKL. CDR3 loop: CASSQNSGTQYF. CDR3 bases: TGCGCCAGCAGCCAAAATTCGGGTACGCAGTATTTT.

Notes on this clonotype: The conserved closing phenylalanine or tryptophan is absent in this CDR3, likely reflecting a read error. It is unclear where the CDR3 begins or ends on the DNA, so no DNA is shown, and the CDR3 is as TCRdb lists it. The rearrangement links TRBV6-5 to TRBJ2-7; no check of the table's D call, TRBD1, against the DNA was made. Looked up from germline, CDR1 is MNHEY and CDR2 is SVGAGI. The CDR3 has 12 residues if both end residues are counted. CDR3 sequence: CASSPSGYERYL.

Notes on this clonotype: At one end the junction does not follow the germline gene, possibly because of a read error. The chain recombines TRBV25-1 with TRBJ1-3, with 9 nucleotides matching TRBD1. The germline V gene encodes CDR1 MGHDK and CDR2 SYGVNS. This CDR3 region has 15 residues. CDR3 protein: CASRGDRDTGNTLYF. The CDR3, as DNA: TGTGCCAGCAGGGGGGACAGGGACACTGGAAACACCCTATATTTT.

For this clonotype: A read error may produce the germline difference seen at one junction end. The chain joins TRBV5-5 to TRBJ2-7; D is unresolved. CDR1 is SGHKS and CDR2 is YYEKEE in the germline V gene (reference sequence). CDR3 size: 13 residues. This CDR3 reads CTSRFGRSYEQYF. For the CDR3, the DNA is TGTACCAGCAGATTTGGACGGTCCTACGAGCAGTACTTC.